These 6 T cell receptor beta chains were all obtained from the same sample, sequenced in a study of T cells after somatic rescue of genetic block. Sequencing used immunoSEQ multiplex PCR; TCRdb keeps in-frame clones, though not all of them. The table has 110,000 or so clones, about 93% seen once; the top ten hold around 1.5%. The specimen sequenced was peripheral blood mononuclear cells (PBMCs). The receptors here all came from a young woman.

Worth noting for this clone: A read error may be the cause here, since a much bigger clone is one base away. The same CDR3 also results from other DNA sequences found in this sample. CDR3 sequence: CASSSSYEQYF. The DNA of the CDR3 is TGTGCCAGCAGTTCCTCCTACGAGCAGTACTTC. The chain recombines TRBV28 with TRBJ2-7; the D is unclear. Between the trimmed V and J ends, which lost 4 bases and 0 bases, there was a span of 1 base. The germline V gene has CDR1 MDHEN and CDR2 SYDVKM. This CDR3 contains 11 residues.

This clone was detected once. This chain joins TRBV7-6 and TRBJ2-7; either TRBD1 or TRBD2 may supply D (5 bases each). Trimming removed 5 bases at V and 4 bases at J, with 18 bases between. The CDR3 length is 15 residues. From germline, CDR1 is SGHVS and CDR2 FNYEAQ. CDR3 in DNA: TGTGCCAGCAGCCCCGGGGCCTACACCGATTACGAGCAGTACTTC. Residues: CASSPGAYTDYEQYF.

The chain carries TRBV30 and TRBJ1-2; D unclear. Germline V CDR1 and CDR2: GTSNPN, SVGIG (reference sequence). CDR3 length equals 17 residues. The V gene lost 2 bases and the J gene lost 1 base, with 20 bases spanning the gap. The CDR3 coding sequence is TGTGCCTGGAGTCCAAACCCGGACCTCTACTTTAACTATGGCTACACCTTC. It codes for CAWSPNPDLYFNYGYTF.

The chain is built from TRBV4-1 and TRBJ1-2; D is unclear. This CDR3 contains 15 residues. V was shortened by 1 base and J by 8 bases, with 17 bases between the two germline ends. In germline, CDR1 is MGHRA, CDR2 YSYEKL. Here the CDR3 reads CASSQAVGRLNGYTF. In nucleotides, the CDR3 is TGCGCCAGCAGCCAAGCAGTAGGGAGGCTAAACGGCTACACCTTC.

This chain connects TRBV7-2 to TRBJ1-2, with 7 nucleotides matching TRBD1. Trimming removed 4 bases from V and 4 bases from J; junction bases left unmatched: 6. The CDR3 contains 14 residues. Germline loops: CDR1 SGHTA, CDR2 FQGNSA. CDR3 DNA sequence: TGTGCCAGCAGCTCGCAGGGGGGCACCTATGGCTACACCTTC. Protein sequence: CASSSQGGTYGYTF.

This chain links TRBV27 with TRBJ1-5, with D hard to call. V lost 1 base, J lost 1 base, and 2 bases lay in between. Germline loops: CDR1 MNHEY, CDR2 SMNVEV (reference sequence). This CDR3 contains 13 residues. CDR3 coding DNA: TGTGCCAGCAGTTTATGGAGCAATCAGCCCCAGCATTTT. This sequence encodes CASSLWSNQPQHF.